This TCR beta chain derives from a study of blood T cell dynamics during melanoma immunotherapy. Findings and limits, study-wide: The study could not tell melanoma-specific clones from general immune activation.

This clone has a handful of counts. Antigen: not known. Regarding time point: pre-treatment baseline. Disease control meant complete response, partial response or stable disease at 12 weeks. Prior systemic cancer therapy, immunosuppressant use and other active malignancies excluded patients. TCRdb's table, derived via immunoSEQ multiplex PCR, lists solely in-frame clones and lacks some. There are roughly 14,000 clones in the sample; around 84% occur only once, and around 4.4% lies in the top ten. There are 19 residues in the CDR3. Germline-derived CDR1 and CDR2 are SGDLS and YYNGEE. The junction had 16 bases not matched to a gene; V was cut back by 3 bases and J by 4 bases.

The sample in question was blood, obtained from a patient treated with checkpoint blockade. The receptor was derived from a human donor with melanoma. The chain combines TRBV9 with TRBJ1-6, with 7 bases lining up with TRBD1. The CDR3 DNA follows: TGTGCCAGCAGCGCCCCACGGGGACAGTCGGGCTTATATAATTCACCCCTCCACTTT. Residues: CASSAPRGQSGLYNSPLHF.